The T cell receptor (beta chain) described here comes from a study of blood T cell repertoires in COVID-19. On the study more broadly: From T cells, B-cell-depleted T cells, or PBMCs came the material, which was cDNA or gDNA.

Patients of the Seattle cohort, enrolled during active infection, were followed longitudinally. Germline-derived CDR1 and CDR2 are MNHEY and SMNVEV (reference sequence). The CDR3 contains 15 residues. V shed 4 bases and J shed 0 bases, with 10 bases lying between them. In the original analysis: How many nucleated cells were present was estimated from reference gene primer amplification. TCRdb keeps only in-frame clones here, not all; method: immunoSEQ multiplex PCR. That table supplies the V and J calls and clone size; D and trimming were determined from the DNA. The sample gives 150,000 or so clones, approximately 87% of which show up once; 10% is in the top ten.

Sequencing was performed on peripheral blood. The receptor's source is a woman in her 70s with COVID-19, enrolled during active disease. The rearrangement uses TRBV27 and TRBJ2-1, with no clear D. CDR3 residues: CASSSVGPSYNEQFF. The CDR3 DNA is TGTGCCAGCAGTTCGGTGGGCCCCTCCTACAATGAGCAGTTCTTC.